The source of this T cell receptor (beta chain) is a study of cytomegalovirus exposure and HLA in healthy donors. Study results and limitations: Later genetic work tied a missense DCLRE1C variant to beta-chain V and J trimming. Clonal expansion, a later analysis showed, was greater in HLA-associated TCR beta chains than in equally common others. Later on, an analysis showed TCR association rates differing by HLA locus, with DRB1 the most and HLA-C the fewest.

Both 60 Vbeta primers and 13 Jbeta primers went into the PCR. TCRdb keeps only in-frame clones here, not all; method: immunoSEQ multiplex PCR. The data contain 100,000 to 150,000 clones, roughly four fifths of them singletons. In its sample, this clone was seen once. Its target is unknown. Germline V CDR1 and CDR2: LNHDA, SQIVND (reference sequence). With V trimmed by 5 bases and J by 7 bases, 7 bases remained unmatched. The CDR3 is 14 amino acids. This chain connects TRBV19 to TRBJ2-2; the match to TRBD2 covers 7 bases. The receptor was derived from a female donor in good health and CMV-seropositive. Material for sequencing was PBMCs. The CDR3 loop is CASSRLAGGGELFF. The CDR3 coding sequence is TGTGCCAGTAGTCGACTAGCCGGGGGCGGGGAGCTGTTTTTT.